This entry features one T cell receptor (beta chain) sequence. With 0 bases clipped from V and 8 bases from J, the junction kept 8 bases outside the gene matches. CDR1 and CDR2 from the germline V gene are SGHNT and YYREEE (reference sequence). This CDR3 is 17 amino acids long. The data were produced by immunoSEQ multiplex PCR, yet TCRdb's version contains in-frame clones alone and is incomplete. The data contain roughly 20,000 clones, about 78% of them singletons. These data are taken from a study of blood T cell repertoires in COVID-19. Overall study context: Spain, Italy and the United States supplied samples that represented acute and convalescent COVID-19.

V usage is TRBV5-4 and J usage is TRBJ2-2, with TRBD2 matching 12 bases. The TCR comes from a man aged 60 to 69 with active COVID-19. The material sequenced was peripheral blood. CDR3 bases: TGTGCCAGCAGCTTGGCGTCACTAGCGGGAGGTTATGGGGAGCTGTTTTTT. As protein: CASSLASLAGGYGELFF.